Listed below are T cell receptor beta chains from one sample, sequenced in a study of OX40 agonist ivuxolimab in advanced cancers. The method was immunoSEQ multiplex PCR; TCRdb's version includes in-frame clones alone and lacks a portion of them. Of tens of thousands of clones in the sample, nearly 90% are singletons; the top ten hold 34%. The sample in question was CD4+ or CD8+ T cells sorted from blood, obtained in a trial of the OX40 agonist ivuxolimab. The receptor set was obtained from an adult with an advanced solid tumor such as melanoma, head and neck, liver or kidney cancer. CDR3s include the opening cysteine and the closing phenylalanine or tryptophan. D genes are given only for firm matches.

CDR3aa	d_gene	j_gene	v_gene
CASSFGEGPETQYF	.	TRBJ2-5	TRBV7-4
CASSQTSGGTGELFF	TRBD2	TRBJ2-2	TRBV7-8
CASSPPGHLYEQYF	.	TRBJ2-7	TRBV5-4
CAWSRGGSDEQYF	.	TRBJ2-5	TRBV30
CASSLTGNTGELFF	.	TRBJ2-2	TRBV7-9
CASSIYGGSSYNEQFF	TRBD2	TRBJ2-1	TRBV19
CASSLGGTGVYEQYF	TRBD1	TRBJ2-7	TRBV7-2
CAISESTDWVGGSEQYF	.	TRBJ2-7	TRBV10-3
CASSSDLYNEQFF	.	TRBJ2-1	TRBV5-5
CAWSPIGGAAYEQYF	.	TRBJ2-7	TRBV30
CASSQGTGQYNEQFF	.	TRBJ2-1	TRBV4-2
CAWTGELSHEQYF	.	TRBJ2-7	TRBV30
CASSLVITDTQYF	.	TRBJ2-3	TRBV7-8
CASSYSGLTSTDTQYF	TRBD2	TRBJ2-3	TRBV6-5
CSVLGDYNEQFF	.	TRBJ2-1	TRBV29-1
CASSTSVTDTQYF	TRBD2	TRBJ2-3	TRBV27
CASSVAGSQETQYF	.	TRBJ2-5	TRBV9
CASRGTSGRDTQYF	TRBD2	TRBJ2-3	TRBV6-5
CASSKRVQGNPYEQYF	.	.	TRBV21-1
CASSLEGDRTEAFF	TRBD1	TRBJ1-1	TRBV7-8
CASSIGTGPYEQYF	TRBD1	TRBJ2-7	TRBV19
CASSLSGYNEQFF	.	TRBJ2-1	TRBV11-2
CASKVNTGELFF	.	TRBJ2-2	TRBV7-2
CASSLRTASSYEQYF	.	TRBJ2-7	TRBV7-2
CASSLLLAGAYNEQFF	TRBD2	TRBJ2-1	TRBV27
CASVTGGPSNEQFF	TRBD2	TRBJ2-1	TRBV2
CASSQHTLAGPYEQYF	TRBD2	.	TRBV4-1
CASSESGTSGYNGQFF	TRBD2	TRBJ2-1	TRBV11-2
CSVASGRPNEQFF	TRBD2	TRBJ2-1	TRBV29-1
CASSHTGFGTDTQYF	.	TRBJ2-3	TRBV11-2
CASSSGLAGGPNQETQYF	TRBD2	TRBJ2-5	TRBV5-5
CASSQWVAGSWHEQFF	.	TRBJ2-1	TRBV14
CASSLAWIGRNEQFF	.	TRBJ2-1	TRBV5-3
CAWRSGGVAYEQYF	.	TRBJ2-7	TRBV30
CAWSGSTREQYF	.	TRBJ2-7	TRBV30
CASSVVPSGYNEQFF	TRBD2	TRBJ2-1	TRBV9
CASSLYSGLASNEQFF	.	TRBJ2-1	TRBV27
CASSQSWTSKNEQFF	TRBD2	TRBJ2-1	TRBV14
CATQSGGTYEQYF	TRBD2	TRBJ2-7	TRBV6-6
CASSPRTSGGYEQYF	TRBD2	TRBJ2-7	TRBV5-4
CASRPFRLEETQYF	.	TRBJ2-5	TRBV6-5
CASSPDEGITDTQYF	.	TRBJ2-3	TRBV11-3